The 20 T cell receptor beta chains presented below share a single source sample, sequenced in a study of graft-versus-host responses after intestinal transplantation. Using immunoSEQ multiplex PCR, the repertoire was profiled, and TCRdb retains in-frame clones only, with some absent. Of about 9,800 clones listed, around 91% are singletons. The sequencing here drew on PBMCs, taken 43 to 45 days after intestinal transplant. These receptors were collected from a human patient who received an intestinal transplant, so some T cells may come from the graft donor.

The chain combines TRBV6-5 with TRBJ2-7; 7 positions agree with TRBD1. V shed 3 bases, J shed 3 bases, and the junction held 8 bases outside the gene matches. The germline V gene encodes CDR1 MNHEY and CDR2 SVGAGI. This CDR3 comprises 15 residues. In DNA form, the CDR3 reads TGTGCCAGCAGTTATGGAACAGGGGTTGGCTACGAGCAGTACTTC. It specifies CASSYGTGVGYEQYF.

With respect to this clone: At one end the junction does not follow the germline gene, possibly because of a read error. The chain employs TRBV9 and TRBJ1-2; TRBD1 matches at 7 bases. The CDR3 consists of 13 residues. Germline V CDR1 and CDR2: SGDLS, YYNGEE. In nucleotides, the CDR3 is TGTGCCGGCAGCGGGGACAGCAACTATGGCTACACCTTC. The encoded protein is CAGSGDSNYGYTF.

The chain is built from TRBV4-1 and TRBJ2-1, with D perhaps matching TRBD1 or TRBD2 (7 bases each). The V gene's germline CDR1 is MGHRA and CDR2 YSYEKL. V was shortened by 3 bases and J by 8 bases, with 20 bases between the two germline ends. The CDR3 spans 16 residues. CDR3 DNA sequence: TGCGCCAGCAGCCAGGTCCGGGACAGTCGGGGGGATGAGCAGTTCTTC. It codes for CASSQVRDSRGDEQFF.

The CDR3 here is CSAEGLQNIQYF. In nucleotides, the CDR3 is TGCAGCGCCGAAGGTCTCCAAAACATTCAGTACTTC. The chain links TRBV29-1 to TRBJ2-4; D uncertain. Germline loops: CDR1 SQVTM, CDR2 ANQGSEA. V was shortened by 7 bases and J by 5 bases, with 12 bases between the two germline ends. CDR3 size: 12 residues.

About this clone: The junction does not match germline at one end; this may be a read error. The chain carries TRBV19 and TRBJ2-7, with 11 bases that match TRBD2. The CDR3 consists of 16 residues. The germline CDR1 and CDR2 sequences are LNHDA and SQIVND (reference sequence). DNA for the CDR3: TGTGCCAGTGGTATATCCGGGACTAGCGGAGAATACGAGCAGTACTTC. Translating it yields CASGISGTSGEYEQYF.

This rearrangement joins TRBV5-6 to TRBJ1-6; 9 positions agree with TRBD1. The V segment lost 4 bases and the J segment 3 bases; nucleotides outside the gene matches: 2. Germline V gene sequence: CDR1 SGHDT, CDR2 YYEEEE. This CDR3 is 15 amino acids long. The chain's CDR3 is CASSPTGGYNSPLHF. The CDR3 DNA reads TGTGCCAGCAGCCCGACAGGGGGCTATAATTCACCCCTCCACTTT.

The chain combines TRBV21-1 with TRBJ1-3; the D call in the table, TRBD1, was not verified against the DNA. TRBV21-1 is marked as a pseudogene. This CDR3 contains 17 residues. CDR3 amino acids: CASSNTGTSMCRDTIYF. Written as DNA, the CDR3 is TGTGCCAGCAGCAATACCGGGACATCGATGTGCAGGGACACCATATATTTT.

The J gene is TRBJ1-5, the V gene TRBV19; 7 bases are shared with TRBD1. The CDR3 length is 13 residues. Germline V CDR1 and CDR2: LNHDA, SQIVND (reference sequence). Trimming removed 9 bases from V and 7 bases from J; junction bases left unmatched: 9. The CDR3 bases are TGTGCCAGCCTAGACAGGGTCGGGCAGCCCCAGCATTTT. This codes for CASLDRVGQPQHF.

The V call is TRBV12-5, the J call TRBJ1-2; maybe TRBD1 (6 bases). Germline CDR1 reads LGHNT; CDR2 reads FRNRAP. The CDR3 spans 18 residues. Trimming stripped 3 bases from V and 1 base from J, with 21 bases between. DNA of the CDR3: TGTGCTAGTGGTTTAGAAGCGCCAGACAGGCTCCGTAACTATGGCTACACCTTC. Translated: CASGLEAPDRLRNYGYTF. The full variable domain, completed using reference TRBV12-5 and TRBJ1-2, is DARVTQTPRHKVTEMGQEVTMRCQPILGHNTVFWYRQTMMQGLELLAYFRNRAPLDDSGMPKDRFSAEMPDATLATLKIQPSEPRDSAVYFCASGLEAPDRLRNYGYTFGSGTRLTVV.

The rearrangement joins TRBV7-9 to TRBJ1-5; D call uncertain. V was cut by 1 base and J by 5 bases, with 6 bases left in between. CDR1 and CDR2 from the germline V gene are SEHNR and FQNEAQ (reference sequence). The CDR3 runs 13 residues. DNA for the CDR3: TGTGCCAGCAGCTTAGAAGGTGATCAGCCCCAGCATTTT. This gives the protein CASSLEGDQPQHF.

This rearrangement joins TRBV14 to TRBJ2-3; D not resolved. This CDR3 is 11 amino acids long. Germline CDR1 is SGHDN and CDR2 is FVKESK. The V and J ends lost 4 bases and 6 bases respectively, with 5 bases between them. CDR3 nucleotide sequence: TGTGCCAGCAGCCCCGGGGATACGCAGTATTTT. It codes for CASSPGDTQYF.

The V call is TRBV5-5, the J call TRBJ2-7; 8 bases are a match to TRBD1. Germline V gene data show CDR1 as SGHKS and CDR2 as YYEKEE (reference sequence). This CDR3 is built from 14 residues. The trim removed 5 bases at V and 4 bases at J, leaving 8 bases unmatched. The CDR3 reads CASRTGTGGYEQYF. Here the CDR3 DNA reads TGTGCCAGCAGAACCGGGACAGGCGGGTACGAGCAGTACTTC.

The chain links TRBV2 to TRBJ2-2; D perhaps matches TRBD1 (5 bases). Germline V gives CDR1 SNHLY, CDR2 FYNNEI. V was clipped by 5 bases and J by 3 bases, with 25 bases between them. This CDR3 has 19 amino acids. CDR3 DNA sequence: TGTGCCAGCAGTCCGCGCGCCCGACAGATCCCGACGTACACCGGGGAGCTGTTTTTT. Its translation: CASSPRARQIPTYTGELFF.

The chain combines TRBV7-9 with TRBJ2-3; 7 bases align to TRBD1. The germline V gene has CDR1 SEHNR and CDR2 FQNEAQ (reference sequence). This CDR3 is built from 17 residues. Trimming took 5 bases from V and 2 from J; bases not matched to a gene: 13. This chain's CDR3 is CASSRTDRPTHTDTQYF. DNA of the CDR3: TGTGCCAGCAGCAGAACGGACAGGCCCACTCACACAGATACGCAGTATTTT.

This rearrangement joins TRBV5-1 to TRBJ1-1; D remains unclear. The CDR3 is 14 amino acids. The V gene lost 4 bases and the J gene lost 3 bases, with 13 bases spanning the gap. CDR1 is SGHRS and CDR2 is YFSETQ in the germline V gene. The CDR3 nucleotides read TGCGCCAGCAGCGAGGACTTAGAGGACACTGAAGCTTTCTTT. It encodes CASSEDLEDTEAFF.

This clone is a singleton in its sample. The V call is TRBV19, the J call TRBJ1-5, with D maybe TRBD1 (6 bases). V lost 2 bases and J lost 4, with 12 bases in between. Germline-derived CDR1 and CDR2 are LNHDA and SQIVND (reference sequence). There are 15 residues in the CDR3. In DNA form, the CDR3 reads TGTGCCAGTAGTATAAGGGACACTTGGAATCAGCCCCAGCATTTT. Protein: CASSIRDTWNQPQHF.

The V call is TRBV10-1, the J call TRBJ2-3; possibly TRBD2 for D (5 bases). V was trimmed by 1 base and J by 1 base, leaving 12 bases between them. The CDR3 is made up of 16 amino acids. The germline V gene encodes CDR1 WNHNN and CDR2 SYGVQD (reference sequence). The CDR3 bases are TGCGCCAGCAGTGAGTTTCTAGCCCCTGGCACAGATACGCAGTATTTT. Amino acid sequence: CASSEFLAPGTDTQYF.

The chain joins TRBV9 to TRBJ1-6; 8 nucleotides align to TRBD1. The CDR3 consists of 14 residues. The germline gives CDR1 SGDLS, CDR2 YYNGEE. J gave up 11 bases and V 4 bases, and 8 bases lay outside the gene matches. CDR3 region: CASSSRDRSPPLHF. DNA of the CDR3: TGTGCCAGCAGCTCCCGGGACAGGAGTCCACCCCTCCACTTT. Looking up the rest from reference TRBV9 and TRBJ1-6 gives the full variable domain: DSGVTQTPKHLITATGQRVTLRCSPRSGDLSVYWYQQSLDQGLQFLIQYYNGEERAKGNILERFSAQQFPDLHSELNLSSLELGDSALYFCASSSRDRSPPLHFGNGTRLTVT.

This clone turned up a few times. The CDR3 bases are TGTGCCATCAGTGAGGTAGGAGGGACCTATGGCTACACCTTC. It yields the protein CAISEVGGTYGYTF. This rearrangement joins TRBV10-3 to TRBJ1-2, with TRBD1 as a possible D gene (5 bases). The CDR3 contains 14 residues. Germline V gene data show CDR1 as ENHRY and CDR2 as SYGVKD. Trimming cost V 2 bases and J 4 bases, with 11 bases left between them.

J is TRBJ2-1 and V is TRBV10-2; D remains ambiguous. The length of the CDR3 is 13 residues. Germline values: CDR1 WSHSY, CDR2 SAAADI. V was pared by 0 bases and J by 10 bases, with 10 bases between. The CDR3 DNA reads TGCGCCAGCAGTGAGTCGACTGCAAAGGAGCAGTTCTTC. It specifies CASSESTAKEQFF.